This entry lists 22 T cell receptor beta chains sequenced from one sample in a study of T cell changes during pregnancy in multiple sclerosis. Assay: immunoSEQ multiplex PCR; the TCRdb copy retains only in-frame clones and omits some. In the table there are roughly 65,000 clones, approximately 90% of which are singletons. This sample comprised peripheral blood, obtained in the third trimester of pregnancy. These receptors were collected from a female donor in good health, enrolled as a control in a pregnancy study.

CDR3 in DNA: TGTGCCAGCAGCTTAGCGGGGCCCGGGACAGATACGCAGTATTTT. As protein: CASSLAGPGTDTQYF. The V call is TRBV7-9, the J call TRBJ2-3; tentative D call: TRBD1 (5 bases). Trimming pared 0 bases from V and 3 bases from J, leaving 10 bases between. The CDR3 is 15 residues long. Germline CDR1 is SEHNR and CDR2 is FQNEAQ (reference sequence).

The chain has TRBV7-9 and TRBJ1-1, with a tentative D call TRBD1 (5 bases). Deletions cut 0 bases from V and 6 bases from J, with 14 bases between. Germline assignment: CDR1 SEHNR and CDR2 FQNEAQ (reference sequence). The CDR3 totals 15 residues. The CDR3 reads CASSLALGHGPEAFF. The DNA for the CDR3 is TGTGCCAGCAGCTTAGCGCTTGGACACGGTCCTGAAGCTTTCTTT.

The CDR3 protein is CASRAGWKNSPLHF. CDR3 bases: TGTGCCAGCCGGGCAGGGTGGAAGAATTCACCCCTCCACTTT. V gene TRBV5-6 combines with J gene TRBJ1-6, with D possibly matching TRBD1 (5 bases). Germline CDR1 reads SGHDT; CDR2 reads YYEEEE. V was trimmed by 7 bases and J by 7 bases, leaving 15 bases between them. The CDR3 consists of 14 residues.

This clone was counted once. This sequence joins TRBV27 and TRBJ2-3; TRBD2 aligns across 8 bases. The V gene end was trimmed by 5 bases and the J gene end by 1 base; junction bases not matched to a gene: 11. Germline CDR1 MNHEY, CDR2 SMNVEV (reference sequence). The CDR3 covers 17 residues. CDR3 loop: CASSRGWYGGGTDTQYF. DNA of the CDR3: TGTGCCAGCAGTCGTGGTTGGTACGGGGGGGGCACAGATACGCAGTATTTT.

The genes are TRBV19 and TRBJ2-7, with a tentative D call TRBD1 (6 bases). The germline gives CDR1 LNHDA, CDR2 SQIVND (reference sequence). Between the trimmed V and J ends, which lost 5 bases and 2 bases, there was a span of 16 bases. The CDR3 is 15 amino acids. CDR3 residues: CASSPRGSGTYEQYF. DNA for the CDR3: TGTGCCAGTAGTCCGAGGGGGTCTGGGACCTACGAGCAGTACTTC. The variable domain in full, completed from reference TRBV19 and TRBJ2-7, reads DGGITQSPKYLFRKEGQNVTLSCEQNLNHDAMYWYRQDPGQGLRLIYYSQIVNDFQKGDIAEGYSVSREKKESFPLTVTSAQKNPTAFYLCASSPRGSGTYEQYFGPGTRLTVT.

CDR3 residues: CASSLRGISNQPQHF. CDR3 sequence (DNA): TGTGCCAGCAGCCTGCGGGGGATTAGCAATCAGCCCCAGCATTTT. The chain uses TRBV7-2 and TRBJ1-5; TRBD1 is a possible D gene (5 bases). The germline V gene has CDR1 SGHTA and CDR2 FQGNSA. Trimming removed 5 bases at V and 0 bases at J, with 11 bases between. The CDR3 sequence is 15 residues long.

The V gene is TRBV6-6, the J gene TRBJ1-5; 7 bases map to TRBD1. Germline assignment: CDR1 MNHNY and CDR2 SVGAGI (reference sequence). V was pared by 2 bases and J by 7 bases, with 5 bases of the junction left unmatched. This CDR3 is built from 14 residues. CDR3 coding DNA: TGTGCCAGCAGTTACCCCCAGGGGGAACAGCCCCAGCATTTT. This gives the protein CASSYPQGEQPQHF.

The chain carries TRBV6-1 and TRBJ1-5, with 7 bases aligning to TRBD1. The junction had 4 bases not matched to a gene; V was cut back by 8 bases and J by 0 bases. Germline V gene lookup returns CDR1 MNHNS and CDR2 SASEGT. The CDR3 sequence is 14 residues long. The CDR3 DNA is TGTGCCAGCTTACAGGGGAATAGCAATCAGCCCCAGCATTTT. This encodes CASLQGNSNQPQHF.

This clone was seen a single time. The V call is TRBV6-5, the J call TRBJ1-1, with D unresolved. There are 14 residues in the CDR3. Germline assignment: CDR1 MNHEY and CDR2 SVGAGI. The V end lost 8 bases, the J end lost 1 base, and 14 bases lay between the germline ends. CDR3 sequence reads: CASRGFGRNTEAFF. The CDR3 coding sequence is TGTGCCAGCCGAGGGTTCGGACGGAACACTGAAGCTTTCTTT.

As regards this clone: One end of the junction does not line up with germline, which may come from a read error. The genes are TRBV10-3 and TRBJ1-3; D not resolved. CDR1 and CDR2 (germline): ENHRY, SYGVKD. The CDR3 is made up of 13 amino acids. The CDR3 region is CDIPRSSGNTIYF. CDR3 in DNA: TGTGACATCCCTAGGAGCTCTGGAAACACCATATATTTT.

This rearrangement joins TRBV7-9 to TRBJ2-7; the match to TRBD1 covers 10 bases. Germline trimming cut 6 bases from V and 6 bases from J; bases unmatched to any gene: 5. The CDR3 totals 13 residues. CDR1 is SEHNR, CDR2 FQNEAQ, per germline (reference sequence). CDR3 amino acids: CASRPDRGREQYF. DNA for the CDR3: TGTGCCAGCAGACCCGACAGGGGGCGCGAGCAGTACTTC.

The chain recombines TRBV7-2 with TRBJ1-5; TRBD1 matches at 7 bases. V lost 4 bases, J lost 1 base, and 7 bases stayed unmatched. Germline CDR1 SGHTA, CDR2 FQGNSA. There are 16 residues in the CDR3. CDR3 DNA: TGTGCCAGCAGCTCACGACAGGGCGAAAGCAATCAGCCCCAGCATTTT. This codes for CASSSRQGESNQPQHF.

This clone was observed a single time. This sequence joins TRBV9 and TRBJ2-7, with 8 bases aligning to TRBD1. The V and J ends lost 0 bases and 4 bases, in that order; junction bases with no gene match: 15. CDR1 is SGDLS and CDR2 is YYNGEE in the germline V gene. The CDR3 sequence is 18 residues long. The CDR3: CASSVGYGQGPSFYEQYF. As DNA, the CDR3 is TGTGCCAGCAGCGTAGGCTACGGACAGGGACCCTCCTTTTACGAGCAGTACTTC.

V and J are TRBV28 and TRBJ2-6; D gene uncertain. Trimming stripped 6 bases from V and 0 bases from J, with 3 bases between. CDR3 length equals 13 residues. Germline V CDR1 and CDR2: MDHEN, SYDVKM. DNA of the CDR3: TGTGCCAGCAGACTCTCTGGGGCCAACGTCCTGACTTTC. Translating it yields CASRLSGANVLTF. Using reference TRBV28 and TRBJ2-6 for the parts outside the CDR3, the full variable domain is DVKVTQSSRYLVKRTGEKVFLECVQDMDHENMFWYRQDPGLGLRLIYFSYDVKMKEKGDIPEGYSVSREKKERFSLILESASTNQTSMYLCASRLSGANVLTFGAGSRLTVL.

CDR3 residues: CSVSSGGNQETQYF. The CDR3 DNA sequence: TGCAGCGTCTCTAGCGGGGGAAACCAAGAGACCCAGTACTTC. The chain recombines TRBV29-1 with TRBJ2-5, with 10 bases identical to TRBD2. The CDR3 loop spans 14 amino acids. CDR1 is SQVTM and CDR2 is ANQGSEA in the germline V gene. Trimming cost V 6 bases and J 0 bases; bases outside gene matches: 4.

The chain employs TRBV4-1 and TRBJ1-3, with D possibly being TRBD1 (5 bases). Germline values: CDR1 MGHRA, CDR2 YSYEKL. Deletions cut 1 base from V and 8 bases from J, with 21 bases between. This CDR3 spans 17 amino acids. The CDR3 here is CASSQGGVGGAADTIYF. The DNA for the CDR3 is TGCGCCAGCAGCCAAGGGGGGGTCGGAGGCGCTGCGGACACCATATATTTT.

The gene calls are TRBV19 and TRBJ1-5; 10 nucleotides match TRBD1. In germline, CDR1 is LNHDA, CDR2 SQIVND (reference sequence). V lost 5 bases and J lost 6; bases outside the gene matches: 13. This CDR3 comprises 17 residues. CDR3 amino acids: CASSQGGQGSSLQPQHF. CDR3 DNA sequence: TGTGCCAGTAGTCAAGGGGGACAGGGGTCATCACTTCAGCCCCAGCATTTT.

CDR3 residues: CADRFRGEAEAFF. CDR3 coding DNA: TGTGCCGACCGATTCAGGGGCGAGGCTGAAGCTTTCTTT. The chain recombines TRBV11-3 with TRBJ1-1; D is perhaps TRBD1 (6 bases). Germline CDR1 is SGHNT and CDR2 is YENEEA. V lost 11 bases and J lost 6, with 19 bases in between. This CDR3 has 13 residues. The full variable domain, completed using reference TRBV11-3 and TRBJ1-1, is EAGVVQSPRYKIIEKKQPVAFWCNPISGHNTLYWYLQNLGQGPELLIRYENEEAVDDSQLPKDRFSAERLKGVDSTLKIQPAELGDSAVYLCADRFRGEAEAFFGQGTRLTVV.

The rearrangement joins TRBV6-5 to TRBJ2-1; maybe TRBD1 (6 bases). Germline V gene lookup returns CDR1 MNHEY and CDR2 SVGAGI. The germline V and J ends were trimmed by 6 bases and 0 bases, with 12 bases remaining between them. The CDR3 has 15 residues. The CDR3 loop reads CASSYDRSSYNEQFF. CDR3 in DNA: TGTGCCAGCAGCTACGACAGGAGCTCCTACAATGAGCAGTTCTTC.

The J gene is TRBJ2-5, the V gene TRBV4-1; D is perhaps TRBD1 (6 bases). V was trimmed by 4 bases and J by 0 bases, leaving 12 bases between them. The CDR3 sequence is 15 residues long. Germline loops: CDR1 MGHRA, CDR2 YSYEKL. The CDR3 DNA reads TGCGCCAGCAGCCTGTCCCGGGACAACCAAGAGACCCAGTACTTC. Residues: CASSLSRDNQETQYF.

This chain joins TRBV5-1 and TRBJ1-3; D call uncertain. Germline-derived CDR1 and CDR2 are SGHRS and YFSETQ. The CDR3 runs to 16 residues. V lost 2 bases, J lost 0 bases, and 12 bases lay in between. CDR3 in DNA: TGCGCCAGCAGCTTAGAGCCGTTGATCTCTGGAAACACCATATATTTT. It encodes CASSLEPLISGNTIYF.

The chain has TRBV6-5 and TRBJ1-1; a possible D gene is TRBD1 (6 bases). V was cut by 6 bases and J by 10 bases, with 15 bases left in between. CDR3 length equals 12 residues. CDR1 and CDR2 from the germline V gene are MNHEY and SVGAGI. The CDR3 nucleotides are TGTGCCAGCAGGTCTGACAGGCCTGGAGCTTTCTTT. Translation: CASRSDRPGAFF.